A single TCR beta chain is shown here with its context. What it recognizes is unknown. This sample is part of a study of cytomegalovirus exposure and HLA in healthy donors. CDR3 size: 16 residues. Germline lookup yields CDR1 LNHDA and CDR2 SQIVND (reference sequence). V lost 1 base to trimming and J lost 2 bases; unmatched junction nucleotides: 8. The PCR ran on 60 Vbeta and 13 Jbeta primers. Here immunoSEQ multiplex PCR was the method, and the copy in TCRdb shows in-frame clones only, minus some. The specimen's table records fewer than 250,000 clones. Study-level points and caveats: A missense variant in DCLRE1C was later tied to TCR beta V- and J-gene trimming. For presence/absence analyses, sequencing depth was assumed to be roughly uniform across donors. Indistinguishable V segments, including TRBV6-2 and TRBV6-3, were excluded.

This TCR came from a woman aged 25 to 39 in good health and CMV-seropositive. V usage is TRBV19 and J usage is TRBJ2-7; the match to TRBD1 covers 7 bases. The sample consisted of PBMCs. The CDR3 protein is CASSIGTGAMTYEQYF. In DNA, the CDR3 is TGTGCCAGTAGTATAGGGACAGGCGCTATGACCTACGAGCAGTACTTC.